A selection of T cell receptor beta chains follows, all from one sample in a study of sequential checkpoint blockade in melanoma. The assay was immunoSEQ multiplex PCR, and TCRdb's table has in-frame clones only and misses some. The table includes 12,000 or so clones, approximately 25% detected once. The sample consisted of tumor tissue (inferred from file names), taken from a patient given nivolumab and ipilimumab in sequence. Every receptor here comes from a human donor with melanoma. The CDR3 runs from the conserved cysteine through the conserved F or W. A D gene is named only where the DNA matches it firmly. Some rows mark clone size as missing; the rest say once, few, many or name a class of expanded clone.

>TRBJ1-1|-|-|TRBV19
CASSIFSRTDHWDTEAFF
TGTGCCAGTAGTATTTTTAGTCGGACAGATCATTGGGACACTGAAGCTTTCTTT
>TRBJ2-1|-|-|TRBV28
CASRVAETSYNEQFF
TGTGCCAGCAGGGTAGCGGAGACCTCCTACAATGAGCAGTTCTTC
>TRBJ2-1|TRBD1|-|TRBV28
CASSAGQGGYNEQFF
TGTGCCAGCAGTGCCGGACAGGGAGGATACAATGAGCAGTTCTTC
>TRBJ2-1|TRBD1|-|TRBV11-3
CASSSTRQGAVYNEQFF
TGTGCCAGCAGCTCAACGCGACAGGGGGCGGTCTACAATGAGCAGTTCTTC
>TRBJ2-1|TRBD2|few|TRBV9
CASSVSGGIYEQFF
TGTGCCAGCAGCGTTAGCGGGGGAATCTATGAGCAGTTCTTC
>TRBJ2-7|-|few|TRBV11-3
CASSTAGTFSYEQYF
TGTGCCAGCAGCACCGCAGGGACCTTCTCCTACGAGCAGTACTTC
>TRBJ2-2|TRBD2|many|TRBV6-8
CASSGLAGGPGELFF
TGTGCCAGCAGTGGACTAGCGGGGGGGCCCGGGGAGCTGTTTTTT
>TRBJ2-1|-|-|TRBV19
CASSPSARGTFGNEQFF
TGTGCCAGTAGTCCCTCGGCCCGGGGGACCTTCGGCAATGAGCAGTTCTTC
>TRBJ1-2|TRBD1|-|TRBV5-1
CASSLRQGMYYGYTF
TGCGCCAGCAGCTTGCGACAGGGAATGTACTATGGCTACACCTTC
>TRBJ2-7|TRBD1|-|TRBV11-1
CASSLGRDSSYEQYF
TGTGCCAGCAGCTTGGGCCGGGACAGCTCCTACGAGCAGTACTTC
>TRBJ2-2|TRBD2|-|TRBV6-8
CASSLGAGANTGELFF
TGTGCCAGCAGTCTAGGAGCGGGGGCGAACACCGGGGAGCTGTTTTTT
>TRBJ1-5|-|-|TRBV19
CASSLNNQPQHF
TGTGCCAGTAGCCTTAACAATCAGCCCCAGCATTTT
>TRBJ1-4|TRBD1|-|TRBV28
CASRGGGQGNQNEKLFF
TGTGCCAGCAGGGGGGGAGGACAGGGAAACCAGAATGAAAAACTGTTTTTT
>TRBJ2-7|TRBD2|-|TRBV9
CASSLATSGGAEQYF
TGTGCCAGCAGCTTAGCCACTAGCGGGGGGGCCGAGCAGTACTTC
>TRBJ2-5|TRBD1|many|TRBV7-6
CASSRVPTGQGIHQETQYF
TGTGCCAGCAGCCGCGTCCCCACGGGACAGGGTATCCACCAAGAGACCCAGTACTTC
>TRBJ2-1|-|-|TRBV30
CAWSVPGTINEQFF
TGTGCCTGGAGTGTACCTGGGACCATCAATGAGCAGTTCTTC
>TRBJ1-1|-|few|TRBV9
CASRGQGGTEAFF
TGTGCCAGTAGAGGGCAGGGAGGCACTGAAGCTTTCTTT
>TRBJ1-2|-|-|TRBV18
CASSLGSYGYTF
TGTGCCAGCTCACTCGGGTCCTATGGCTACACCTTC
>TRBJ2-2|TRBD1|-|TRBV11-3
CASSLGPSGTGGKRAGELFF
TGTGCCAGCAGCTTAGGGCCTTCGGGGACAGGGGGCAAGCGGGCCGGGGAGCTGTTTTTT
>TRBJ2-7|-|-|TRBV2
CASSEYQYEQYF
TGTGCCAGCAGTGAATACCAATACGAGCAGTACTTC
>TRBJ1-2|-|few|TRBV2
CASSQEEGLVYYGYTF
TGTGCCAGCAGCCAAGAAGAGGGTTTAGTATACTATGGCTACACCTTC
>TRBJ2-7|-|few|TRBV18
CASSPYSTGNKHYEQYF
TGTGCCAGCTCACCATACTCAACAGGGAATAAACACTACGAGCAGTACTTC
>TRBJ2-2|TRBD2|-|TRBV11-3
CASSLGLAGGFGTGELFF
TGTGCCAGCAGCCTAGGACTAGCGGGGGGCTTCGGCACCGGGGAGCTGTTTTTT
>TRBJ1-6|-|few|TRBV4-1
CASSRGPGGYNSPLHF
TGCGCCAGCAGCAGAGGCCCCGGGGGTTATAATTCACCCCTCCACTTT
>TRBJ1-4|-|-|TRBV6-8
CASSYSSQKWTNEKLFF
TGTGCCAGCAGTTACAGCAGCCAAAAGTGGACTAATGAAAAACTGTTTTTT
>TRBJ2-7|-|-|TRBV6-8
CASTDFIRRPAGYEQYF
TGTGCCAGCACTGACTTTATCCGACGGCCCGCCGGTTACGAGCAGTACTTC
>TRBJ2-7|TRBD1|-|TRBV18
CASSLLTGDPYEQYF
TGTGCCAGCTCACTCCTTACAGGGGATCCCTACGAGCAGTACTTC
>TRBJ2-2|-|-|TRBV9
CASSVVQTNTGELFF
TGTGCCAGCAGCGTAGTACAAACGAACACCGGGGAGCTGTTTTTT
>TRBJ1-3|TRBD1|-|TRBV5-1
CASSLSGQGVSGNTIYF
TGCGCCAGCAGCTTGTCGGGACAGGGAGTCTCTGGAAACACCATATATTTT
>TRBJ2-5|-|many|TRBV2
CASSPSEGNQETQYF
TGTGCCAGCAGCCCCTCGGAGGGAAACCAAGAGACCCAGTACTTC
>TRBJ2-5|TRBD2|-|TRBV15
CATSRDGVAGEGETQYF
TGTGCCACCAGCAGAGATGGGGTAGCGGGGGAGGGGGAGACCCAGTACTTC
>TRBJ1-4|-|once|TRBV19
CASSMIRRSDLPGREKLFF
TGTGCCAGTAGTATGATCAGACGTTCAGACCTACCCGGACGGGAAAAACTGTTTTTT
>TRBJ2-7|TRBD1|many|TRBV6-8
CASSYPGQGTWVYEQYF
TGTGCCAGCAGTTACCCAGGACAGGGCACTTGGGTATACGAGCAGTACTTC
>TRBJ2-3|-|-|TRBV5-1
CASSADWVTDTQYF
TGCGCCAGCAGCGCGGACTGGGTGACAGATACGCAGTATTTT
>TRBJ2-5|-|-|TRBV6-8
CASSYTPGRRETQYF
TGTGCCAGCAGTTACACCCCAGGGAGGAGGGAGACCCAGTACTTC
>TRBJ2-1|TRBD2|few|TRBV9
CASSVSSSGGALLWHEQFF
TGTGCCAGCAGCGTATCCTCCAGCGGGGGGGCGCTATTATGGCATGAGCAGTTCTTC
>TRBJ2-3|-|-|TRBV5-1
CASSPPDRHTPTDTQYF
TGCGCCAGCAGCCCCCCCGATAGACATACGCCCACAGATACGCAGTATTTT
>TRBJ1-1|-|-|TRBV6-8
CASSYRTAGNTEAFF
TGTGCCAGCAGTTATCGTACTGCAGGGAACACTGAAGCTTTCTTT
>TRBJ2-1|-|-|TRBV9
CASSVGVRVAYNEQFF
TGTGCCAGCAGCGTAGGGGTCAGGGTCGCCTACAATGAGCAGTTCTTC
>TRBJ1-6|-|-|TRBV10-3
CAISEPWAFSPLHF
TGTGCCATCAGTGAGCCCTGGGCTTTTTCACCCCTCCACTTT
>TRBJ2-2|-|few|TRBV1
CASSQDPGNGELFF
TGCGCCAGCAGCCAAGATCCTGGGAACGGGGAGCTGTTTTTT
>TRBJ2-1|-|few|TRBV6-1
CASSEGLTAVSYTNEQFF
TGTGCCAGCAGTGAAGGTTTGACGGCGGTATCCTATACAAATGAGCAGTTCTTC
>TRBJ1-3|-|once|TRBV19
CASKIGQAGNTIYF
TGTGCCAGTAAGATCGGGCAGGCTGGAAACACCATATATTTT
>TRBJ1-6|-|few|TRBV11-3
CASTYGVGNSPLHF
TGTGCCAGCACCTACGGAGTAGGTAATTCACCCCTCCACTTT
>TRBJ2-5|-|few|TRBV6-8
CASSQSQEWETQYF
TGTGCCAGCAGTCAAAGTCAAGAGTGGGAGACCCAGTACTTC
>TRBJ2-7|-|-|TRBV7-4
CASKATGARDEQYF
TGTGCCAGCAAGGCCACGGGGGCTAGGGACGAGCAGTACTTC
>TRBJ1-1|-|-|TRBV1
CASSPHGSSYNTEAFF
TGCGCCAGCAGCCCTCATGGCAGCAGCTACAACACTGAAGCTTTCTTT
>TRBJ2-1|-|-|TRBV6-8
CASSYGLNYNEQFF
TGTGCCAGCAGTTACGGACTGAACTACAATGAGCAGTTCTTC
>TRBJ1-5|-|-|TRBV18
CASSPGLGRDVLNQPQHF
TGTGCCAGCTCACCAGGGTTGGGGCGAGACGTTCTCAATCAGCCCCAGCATTTT
>TRBJ1-1|TRBD1|many|TRBV11-3
CASSATGGRDTEAFF
TGTGCCAGCAGCGCGACAGGGGGAAGGGACACTGAAGCTTTCTTT
>TRBJ2-3|-|few|TRBV6-8
CASSDVKGGTDTQYF
TGTGCCAGCAGTGATGTGAAGGGAGGTACAGATACGCAGTATTTT
>TRBJ1-2|-|-|TRBV19
CASSRQNTYGYTF
TGTGCCAGTAGTAGACAGAATACTTATGGCTACACCTTC
>TRBJ1-5|-|-|TRBV19
CASSMQGVNQPQHF
TGTGCCAGTAGTATGCAGGGTGTGAATCAGCCCCAGCATTTT
>TRBJ2-2|-|many|TRBV6-4
CATGGPGELFF
TGTGCCACCGGGGGTCCCGGGGAGCTGTTTTTT
>TRBJ2-5|-|few|TRBV9
CASSQTPDDPESWETQYF
TGTGCCAGCAGCCAAACCCCCGACGACCCGGAGAGTTGGGAGACCCAGTACTTC
>TRBJ1-5|-|many|TRBV6-8
CASSEERREPQHF
TGTGCCAGCAGTGAGGAAAGAAGAGAGCCCCAGCATTTT
>TRBJ1-2|-|once|TRBV14
CASSHLGRGYNYGYTF
TGTGCCAGCAGCCATCTGGGGAGGGGGTATAACTATGGCTACACCTTC
>TRBJ1-5|-|-|TRBV19
CASSPGTTSNQPQHF
TGTGCCAGTAGTCCCGGGACAACTAGCAATCAGCCCCAGCATTTT
>TRBJ1-4|-|few|TRBV11-3
CASSSPVTYLATNEKLFF
TGTGCCAGCAGCTCTCCAGTGACATACCTAGCAACTAATGAAAAACTGTTTTTT